The 25 T cell receptor beta chains listed next were all sequenced from one sample in a study of identical twins (dated by TCRdb to 2015 to 2016). Library construction relied on 5' RACE. Sequenced using an Illumina HiSeq 2000. The public sequencing data were trimmed at Q25 with fastp and processed into clonotypes with MiXCR by TCRdb, which kept only in-frame beta chains. Rows are combined by CDR3 protein, so each entry shows the most common genes and DNA. The sample table shows a few hundred thousand distinct CDR3 sequences, and about 10% are seen once. 9% to 10% of the sample is taken by the ten largest. Sequenced material: memory T cells sorted from blood. The cell subset or site label, read with the paper, signifies: CD45RO+ enriched T cells. All receptors derive from a man in his fifties or sixties in good health.

This clonotype occurred many times. The chain recombines TRBV6-1 with TRBJ1-3, with D perhaps matching TRBD1 (5 bases). Germline CDR1 is MNHNS and CDR2 is SASEGT. This CDR3 contains 15 residues. The V end lost 6 bases, the J end lost 0 bases, and 12 bases lay between the germline ends. CDR3 nucleotides: TGTGCCAGCAGCAGGCAGGGACTCTCTGGAAACACCATATATTTT. It is translated as CASSRQGLSGNTIYF.

The table lists this clonotype with a few counts. The CDR3 here is CAISENLGTGNEQFF. CDR3 sequence (DNA): TGTGCCATCAGTGAGAATTTGGGGACCGGGAATGAGCAGTTCTTC. The rearrangement joins TRBV10-3 to TRBJ2-1; D could derive from TRBD1 or TRBD2 (5 bases each). CDR3 length: 15 residues. V gave up 2 bases and J gave up 7 bases, with 15 bases separating them. Germline V gene lookup returns CDR1 ENHRY and CDR2 SYGVKD.

This chain uses TRBV20-1 with TRBJ2-1, with a weak D call TRBD2 (6 bases). The V end lost 3 bases, the J end lost 3 bases, and 18 bases lay between the germline ends. The CDR3 spans 16 residues. Germline assignment: CDR1 DFQATT and CDR2 SNEGSKA (reference sequence). The CDR3 reads CSASLAGLAVYNEQFF. Written as DNA, the CDR3 is TGCAGTGCTAGCCTCGCGGGGCTAGCAGTCTACAATGAGCAGTTCTTC.

This clonotype was picked up many times. The chain carries TRBV5-1 and TRBJ2-3; D possibly corresponds to TRBD1 (6 bases). V lost 1 base, J lost 0 bases, and 9 bases lay in between. The CDR3 length is 15 residues. Germline V gene data show CDR1 as SGHRS and CDR2 as YFSETQ. The CDR3 nucleotides are TGCGCCAGCAGCTTGTCAGGGGCTAGCACAGATACGCAGTATTTT. Amino acid sequence: CASSLSGASTDTQYF.

This clonotype was observed many times. The chain uses TRBV20-1 and TRBJ2-3; 7 bases fit TRBD1. The CDR3 covers 14 residues. Per germline, CDR1 DFQATT and CDR2 SNEGSKA (reference sequence). The junction had 8 bases not matched to a gene; V was cut back by 5 bases and J by 3 bases. The DNA of the CDR3 is TGCAGTGCTTCGACAGGGTCGGCGACAGATACGCAGTATTTT. It codes for CSASTGSATDTQYF.

This clonotype was recorded at least ten times. The chain is built from TRBV20-1 and TRBJ2-2; D unclear. The CDR3 consists of 16 residues. Trimming pared 0 bases from V and 1 base from J, leaving 12 bases between. Germline loops: CDR1 DFQATT, CDR2 SNEGSKA (reference sequence). The CDR3 sequence: CSARDVSRVNTGELFF. The CDR3 DNA reads as TGCAGTGCTAGAGATGTTTCCAGAGTGAACACCGGGGAGCTGTTTTTT.

There are many counts of this clonotype. The chain has TRBV2 and TRBJ2-6; 8 nucleotides match TRBD1. Germline trimming cut 6 bases from V and 0 bases from J; bases unmatched to any gene: 10. Germline V gene lookup returns CDR1 SNHLY and CDR2 FYNNEI. This CDR3 is built from 18 residues. For the CDR3, the DNA is TGTGCCAGCAGGGAACCGGACAGGGACCCCTCTGGGGCCAACGTCCTGACTTTC. As protein: CASREPDRDPSGANVLTF.

This clonotype was counted only a few times. The chain couples TRBV6-1 to TRBJ2-1; D is ambiguous. The length of the CDR3 is 14 residues. In germline, CDR1 is MNHNS, CDR2 SASEGT. Trimming cost V 8 bases and J 0 bases, with 11 bases left between them. CDR3 protein: CASGPTSSYNEQFF. DNA of the CDR3: TGTGCCAGCGGCCCTACAAGCTCCTACAATGAGCAGTTCTTC.

The chain employs TRBV20-1 and TRBJ2-5; 7 positions match TRBD2. The germline V gene encodes CDR1 DFQATT and CDR2 SNEGSKA (reference sequence). CDR3 length: 15 residues. The J segment lost 2 bases and the V segment lost 1 base, leaving 7 bases of the junction unmatched. Written as DNA, the CDR3 is TGCAGTGCTAGAGGTTTGAGCGGGGCTCAAGAGACCCAGTACTTC. It encodes CSARGLSGAQETQYF.

The chain carries TRBV20-1 and TRBJ1-2, with D perhaps matching TRBD1 (6 bases). The CDR3 has 14 residues. Germline loops: CDR1 DFQATT, CDR2 SNEGSKA (reference sequence). V lost 3 bases to trimming and J lost 6 bases, with 17 bases between them. CDR3 DNA: TGCAGTGCTAGGCAGGGGACCTCTCCTAATGGCTACACCTTC. This gives the protein CSARQGTSPNGYTF.

The chain combines TRBV12-3 or TRBV12-4 with TRBJ1-1, with D tentatively TRBD1 (5 bases). The CDR3 totals 15 residues. V was cut by 0 bases and J by 3 bases, with 11 bases left in between. The CDR3, as DNA: TGTGCCAGCAGTTTAGCGGGGGGTGGGGACACTGAAGCTTTCTTT. Its translation is CASSLAGGGDTEAFF.

This clonotype was found many times. J is TRBJ2-3 and V is TRBV20-1, with no clear D. The V end lost 1 base, the J end lost 2 bases, and 7 bases lay between the germline ends. The CDR3 extends over 13 amino acids. The germline V gene encodes CDR1 DFQATT and CDR2 SNEGSKA (reference sequence). The CDR3 region has the DNA TGCAGTGCTAGAGTTAGTGTCACAGATACGCAGTATTTT. Translation gives CSARVSVTDTQYF.

This clonotype was observed a few times. The chain is built from TRBV18 and TRBJ2-6; 7 nucleotides agree with TRBD1. This CDR3 has 14 amino acids. CDR1 is KGHSH, CDR2 LQKENI, per germline. The trim removed 6 bases at V and 2 bases at J, leaving 1 base unmatched. The CDR3 loop reads CASSGQAGANVLTF. DNA for the CDR3: TGTGCCAGCTCTGGACAGGCTGGGGCCAACGTCCTGACTTTC.

This clonotype was observed many times. The CDR3 reads CASSFRTGGTDTQYF. Here the CDR3 DNA reads TGTGCCAGCAGTTTTAGAACGGGGGGCACAGATACGCAGTATTTT. The V call is TRBV12-3 or TRBV12-4, the J call TRBJ2-3; D possibly corresponds to TRBD2 (6 bases). The CDR3 sequence is 15 residues long. V lost 3 bases, J lost 1 base, and 11 bases lay in between.

This clonotype has a count of ten or more. This rearrangement joins TRBV11-2 to TRBJ2-5; no firm D call. The CDR3 totals 12 residues. CDR1 SGHAT and CDR2 FQNNGV come from the germline V gene. V gave up 1 base and J gave up 1 base, with 1 base separating them. The CDR3 spells CASSLAQETQYF. CDR3 in DNA: TGTGCCAGCAGCTTAGCCCAAGAGACCCAGTACTTC.

This clonotype has more than one count but fewer than ten. The chain joins TRBV7-2 to TRBJ2-3; D might be TRBD2 (6 bases). The V and J ends lost 5 bases and 2 bases respectively, with 11 bases between them. Germline CDR1 and CDR2: SGHTA and FQGNSA. There are 14 residues in the CDR3. CDR3 region: CASSPGTYTDTQYF. CDR3 nucleotides: TGTGCCAGCAGCCCGGGGACTTACACAGATACGCAGTATTTT. Using reference TRBV7-2 and TRBJ2-3 for the parts outside the CDR3, the full variable domain is GAGVSQSPSNKVTEKGKDVELRCDPISGHTALYWYRQSLGQGLEFLIYFQGNSAPDKSGLPSDRFSAERTGGSVSTLTIQRTQQEDSAVYLCASSPGTYTDTQYFGPGTRLTVL.

This clonotype was detected many times. This chain joins TRBV4-3 and TRBJ2-7; TRBD2 matches at 7 bases. The CDR3 consists of 16 residues. CDR1 and CDR2 (germline): LGHNA, YSLEER. With V trimmed by 3 bases and J by 7 bases, 15 bases remained unmatched. The CDR3 protein is CASSQNRDGGLGEQYF. The CDR3 nucleotides read TGCGCCAGCAGCCAGAACCGGGACGGCGGACTAGGAGAGCAGTACTTC.

The chain uses TRBV4-3 and TRBJ2-5; D is perhaps TRBD2 (5 bases). Germline loops: CDR1 LGHNA, CDR2 YSLEER. This CDR3 is 14 amino acids long. V lost 1 base and J 4 bases, leaving 10 bases between the germline ends. CDR3 DNA: TGCGCCAGCAGCCAAGGGAGGCTCGGAGAGACCCAGTACTTC. This sequence encodes CASSQGRLGETQYF.

The J gene is TRBJ2-7, the V gene TRBV7-6; perhaps TRBD1 as D (5 bases). CDR3 length: 14 residues. V was pared by 4 bases and J by 7 bases, with 17 bases between. The germline CDR1 and CDR2 sequences are SGHVS and FNYEAQ. Here the CDR3 DNA reads TGTGCCAGCAGCTCCAGGGATGGATCTGGGGAGCAGTACTTC. Translating it yields CASSSRDGSGEQYF.

This clonotype was counted only a few times. The V and J genes are TRBV20-1 and TRBJ2-1, with 12 bases fitting TRBD1. V trimming: 0 bases; J trimming: 10 bases; junction bases outside the gene matches: 7. The CDR3 consists of 15 residues. In germline, CDR1 is DFQATT, CDR2 SNEGSKA (reference sequence). The CDR3 DNA is TGCAGTGCTAGAGATTGGGGACAGGGGGCTTGGGAGCAGTTCTTC. It is translated as CSARDWGQGAWEQFF.

This chain joins TRBV5-5 and TRBJ2-1; D ambiguous. The germline V gene has CDR1 SGHKS and CDR2 YYEKEE (reference sequence). V was trimmed by 0 bases and J by 12 bases, leaving 13 bases between them. The CDR3 has 13 amino acids. CDR3 sequence reads: CASSLGLFRVQFF. CDR3 coding DNA: TGTGCCAGCAGCTTGGGCCTGTTTCGTGTGCAGTTCTTC.

This clonotype was detected a few times. The V gene is TRBV6-2 or TRBV6-3, the J gene TRBJ2-2; TRBD2 might be the D (6 bases). CDR1 MNHEY and CDR2 SVGEGT come from the germline V gene. The CDR3 runs 14 residues. Trimming cost V 8 bases and J 7 bases, with 17 bases left between them. CDR3 region: CASARRREIGELFF. CDR3 coding DNA: TGTGCCAGCGCTCGGCGACGGGAGATCGGGGAGCTGTTTTTT.

This rearrangement joins TRBV6-5 to TRBJ1-5; D ambiguous. The CDR3 has 15 residues. Trimming removed 4 bases from V and 4 bases from J, with 14 bases in between. Germline values: CDR1 MNHEY, CDR2 SVGAGI. CDR3 nucleotide sequence: TGTGCCAGCAGTTCCCTGGCCGGATCAAATCAGCCCCAGCATTTT. This translates into CASSSLAGSNQPQHF.

This clonotype occurred many times. V is TRBV20-1 and J is TRBJ2-5; no clear D gene. The CDR3 totals 12 residues. V was clipped by 5 bases and J by 4 bases, with 11 bases between them. Germline V gene sequence: CDR1 DFQATT, CDR2 SNEGSKA (reference sequence). In nucleotides, the CDR3 is TGCAGTGCTCGCGCAGTTGGAGAGACCCAGTACTTC. This encodes CSARAVGETQYF.

This clonotype was recorded many times. CDR3 residues: CASSQGREGGSPLHF. In nucleotides, the CDR3 is TGCGCCAGCAGCCAAGGCAGGGAGGGAGGGTCACCCCTCCACTTT. This rearrangement joins TRBV4-3 to TRBJ1-6, with D maybe TRBD1 (5 bases). The germline CDR1 and CDR2 sequences are LGHNA and YSLEER. The V and J ends lost 1 base and 10 bases respectively, with 14 bases between them. There are 15 residues in the CDR3.